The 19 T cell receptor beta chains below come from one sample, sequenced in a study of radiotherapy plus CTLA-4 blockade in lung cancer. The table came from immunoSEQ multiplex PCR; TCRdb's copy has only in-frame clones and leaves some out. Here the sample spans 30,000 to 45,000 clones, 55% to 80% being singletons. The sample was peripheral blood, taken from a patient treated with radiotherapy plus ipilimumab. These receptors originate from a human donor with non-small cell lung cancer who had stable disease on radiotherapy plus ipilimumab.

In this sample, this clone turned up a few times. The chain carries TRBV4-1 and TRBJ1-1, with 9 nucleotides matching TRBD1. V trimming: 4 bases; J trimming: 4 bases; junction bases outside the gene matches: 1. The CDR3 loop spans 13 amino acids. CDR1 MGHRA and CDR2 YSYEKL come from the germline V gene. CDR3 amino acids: CASSPGQGTEAFF. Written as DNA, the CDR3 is TGCGCCAGCAGCCCGGGACAGGGCACTGAAGCTTTCTTT.

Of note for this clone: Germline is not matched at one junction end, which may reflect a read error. CDR3 sequence (DNA): TGTGCCAGCAGCTTCTGGGACAGGGCGAACGCTGAAGCTTTCTTT. Protein: CASSFWDRANAEAFF. This sequence joins TRBV7-8 and TRBJ1-1, with 9 nucleotides matching TRBD1. From germline, CDR1 is SGHVS and CDR2 FQNEAQ. The CDR3 contains 15 residues.

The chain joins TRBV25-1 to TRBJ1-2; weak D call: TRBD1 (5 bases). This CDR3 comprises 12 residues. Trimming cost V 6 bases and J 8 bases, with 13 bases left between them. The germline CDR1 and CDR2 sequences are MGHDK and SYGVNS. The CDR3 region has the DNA TGTGCCAGCAGCTTTACAGGAGGGGGCTACACCTTC. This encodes CASSFTGGGYTF.

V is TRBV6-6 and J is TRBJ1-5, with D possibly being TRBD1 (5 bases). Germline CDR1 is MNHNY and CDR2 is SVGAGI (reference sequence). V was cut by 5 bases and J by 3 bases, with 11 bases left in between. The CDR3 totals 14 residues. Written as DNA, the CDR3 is TGTGCCAGCAGTGTTCAGGGTTTCAATCAGCCCCAGCATTTT. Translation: CASSVQGFNQPQHF.

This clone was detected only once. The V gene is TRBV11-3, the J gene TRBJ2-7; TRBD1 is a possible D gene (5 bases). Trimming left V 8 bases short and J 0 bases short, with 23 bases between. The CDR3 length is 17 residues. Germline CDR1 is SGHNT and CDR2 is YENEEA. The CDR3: CASGNQGALTASYEQYF. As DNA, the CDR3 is TGTGCCAGCGGAAATCAAGGGGCCCTAACCGCCTCCTACGAGCAGTACTTC.

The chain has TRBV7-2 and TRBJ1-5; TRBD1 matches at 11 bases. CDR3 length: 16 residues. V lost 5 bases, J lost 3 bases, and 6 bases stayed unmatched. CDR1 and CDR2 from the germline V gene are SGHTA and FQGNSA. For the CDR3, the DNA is TGTGCCAGCAGCGTGGGGACAGGGGGGGCCAATCAGCCCCAGCATTTT. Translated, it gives CASSVGTGGANQPQHF. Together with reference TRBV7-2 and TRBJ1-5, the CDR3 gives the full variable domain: GAGVSQSPSNKVTEKGKDVELRCDPISGHTALYWYRQSLGQGLEFLIYFQGNSAPDKSGLPSDRFSAERTGGSVSTLTIQRTQQEDSAVYLCASSVGTGGANQPQHFGDGTRLSIL.

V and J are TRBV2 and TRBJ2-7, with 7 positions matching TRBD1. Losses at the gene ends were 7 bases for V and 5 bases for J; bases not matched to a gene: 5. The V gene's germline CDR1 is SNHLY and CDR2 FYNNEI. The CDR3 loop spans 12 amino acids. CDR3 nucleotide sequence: TGTGCCAGCAAAGGCAGGGGGAACGAGCAGTACTTC. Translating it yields CASKGRGNEQYF.

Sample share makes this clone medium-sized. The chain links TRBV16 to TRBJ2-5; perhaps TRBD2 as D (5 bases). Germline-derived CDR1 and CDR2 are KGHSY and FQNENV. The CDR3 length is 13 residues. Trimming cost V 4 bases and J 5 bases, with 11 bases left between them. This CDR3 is CASSLHWEETQYF. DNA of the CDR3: TGTGCCAGCAGCCTCCACTGGGAGGAGACCCAGTACTTC.

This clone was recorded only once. The CDR3 region has the DNA TGTGCCAGCTCATCGCAGGGTTCCGGGGAGCTGTTTTTT. Translating gives CASSSQGSGELFF. The V and J genes are TRBV18 and TRBJ2-2, with D maybe TRBD1 (5 bases). Germline V gene data show CDR1 as KGHSH and CDR2 as LQKENI. This CDR3 comprises 13 residues. The V gene lost 5 bases and the J gene lost 6 bases, with 10 bases spanning the gap. The complete variable domain, with remaining parts taken from reference TRBV18 and TRBJ2-2, reads NAGVMQNPRHLVRRRGQEARLRCSPMKGHSHVYWYRQLPEEGLKFMVYLQKENIIDESGMPKERFSAEFPKEGPSILRIQQVVRGDSAAYFCASSSQGSGELFFGEGSRLTVL.

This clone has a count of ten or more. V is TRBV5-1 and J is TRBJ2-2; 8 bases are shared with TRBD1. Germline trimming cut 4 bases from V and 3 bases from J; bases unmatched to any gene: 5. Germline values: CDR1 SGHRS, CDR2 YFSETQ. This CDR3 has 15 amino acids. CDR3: CASSGRTGYTGELFF. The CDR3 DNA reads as TGCGCCAGCAGCGGGCGGACAGGGTACACCGGGGAGCTGTTTTTT.

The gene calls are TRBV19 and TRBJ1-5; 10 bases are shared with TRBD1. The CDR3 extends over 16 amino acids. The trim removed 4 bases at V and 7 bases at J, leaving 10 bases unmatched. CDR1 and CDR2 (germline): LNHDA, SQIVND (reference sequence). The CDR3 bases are TGTGCCAGTAGTACAACTAGACAGGGGGCGGGGCAGCCCCAGCATTTT. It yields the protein CASSTTRQGAGQPQHF.

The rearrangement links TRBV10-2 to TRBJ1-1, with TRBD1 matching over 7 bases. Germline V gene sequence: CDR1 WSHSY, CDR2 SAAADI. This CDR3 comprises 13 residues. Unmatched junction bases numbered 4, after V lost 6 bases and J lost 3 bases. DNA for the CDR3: TGCGCCAGCAGCAGGGGGTTGTACACTGAAGCTTTCTTT. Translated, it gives CASSRGLYTEAFF.

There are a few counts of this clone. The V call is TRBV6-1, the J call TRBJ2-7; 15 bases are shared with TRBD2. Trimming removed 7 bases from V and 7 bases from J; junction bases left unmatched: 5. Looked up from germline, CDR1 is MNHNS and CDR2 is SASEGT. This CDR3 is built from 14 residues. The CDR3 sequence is CASTGLAGGGEQYF. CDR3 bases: TGTGCCAGCACGGGACTAGCGGGGGGCGGTGAGCAGTACTTC.

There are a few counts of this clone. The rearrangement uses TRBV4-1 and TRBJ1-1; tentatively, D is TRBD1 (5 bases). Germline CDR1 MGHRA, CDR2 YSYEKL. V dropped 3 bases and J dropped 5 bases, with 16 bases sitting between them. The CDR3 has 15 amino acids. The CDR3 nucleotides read TGCGCCAGCAGCCATCCAGGGTTGGAGAGGACTGAAGCTTTCTTT. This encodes CASSHPGLERTEAFF.

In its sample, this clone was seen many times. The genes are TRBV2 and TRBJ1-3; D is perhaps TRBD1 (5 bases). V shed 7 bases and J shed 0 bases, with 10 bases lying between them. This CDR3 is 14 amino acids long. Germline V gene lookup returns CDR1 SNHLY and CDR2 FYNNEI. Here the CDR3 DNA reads TGTGCCAGCACCTCGACAGTCTCTGGAAACACCATATATTTT. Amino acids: CASTSTVSGNTIYF. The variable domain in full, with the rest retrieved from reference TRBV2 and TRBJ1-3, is EPEVTQTPSHQVTQMGQEVILRCVPISNHLYFYWYRQILGQKVEFLVSFYNNEISEKSEIFDDQFSVERPDGSNFTLKIRSTKLEDSAMYFCASTSTVSGNTIYFGEGSWLTVV.

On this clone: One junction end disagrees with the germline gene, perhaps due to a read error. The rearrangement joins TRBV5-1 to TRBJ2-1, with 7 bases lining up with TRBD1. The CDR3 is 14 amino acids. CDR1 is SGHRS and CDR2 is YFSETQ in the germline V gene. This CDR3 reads CASSLSSQDRHGIF. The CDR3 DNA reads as TGCGCCAGCAGCTTGAGTTCTCAGGACAGGCATGGGATCTTC.

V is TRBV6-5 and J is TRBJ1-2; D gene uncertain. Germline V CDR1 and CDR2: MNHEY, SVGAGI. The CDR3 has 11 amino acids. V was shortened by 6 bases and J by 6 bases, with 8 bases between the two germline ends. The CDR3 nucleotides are TGTGCCAGCAGGCTCAGCGATGGCTACACCTTC. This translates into CASRLSDGYTF.

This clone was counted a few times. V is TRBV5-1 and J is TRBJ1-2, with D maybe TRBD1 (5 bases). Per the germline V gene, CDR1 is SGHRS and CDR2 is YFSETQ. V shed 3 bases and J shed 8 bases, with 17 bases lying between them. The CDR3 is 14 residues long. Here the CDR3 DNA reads TGCGCCAGCAGCTGGGGGGGGATGTGGCGAGGCTACACCTTC. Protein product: CASSWGGMWRGYTF.

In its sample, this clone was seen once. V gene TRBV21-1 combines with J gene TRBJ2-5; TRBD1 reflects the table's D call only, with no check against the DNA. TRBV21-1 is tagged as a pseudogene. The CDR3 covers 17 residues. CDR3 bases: TGTGCCAGCACGAGTCCCAGGGGGCCCCGCAGCCAAGAGACCCAGTACTTC. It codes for CASTSPRGPRSQETQYF.